This T cell receptor beta chain was captured by sequencing in a study of Tregs in tolerant kidney transplant recipients. Study-wide results and limits: Validation in larger populations is needed because few patients were studied.

CD4+CD25+CD127- Tregs, CD4+CD25- non-Tregs, CD4 and CD8 cells were sorted. Details on this clone: What it binds is not known.

Method: immunoSEQ multiplex PCR; TCRdb's copy keeps in-frame clones and lacks some. The sample has about 240,000 clones, 65% to 85% seen once. The length of the CDR3 is 11 residues. The ends were cut back, 5 bases at V and 3 bases at J, with 2 bases in the middle. The germline CDR1 and CDR2 sequences are SNHLY and FYNNEI. The clonotype was recovered from a human donor in good health. The rearrangement uses TRBV2 and TRBJ2-1; D gene ambiguous. Sequencing was performed on CD4+ T cells from blood. CDR3 loop: CASSYYNEQFF. As DNA, the CDR3 is TGTGCCAGCAGTTACTACAATGAGCAGTTCTTC.